Below are 29 T cell receptor beta chains sequenced from a single sample in a study of blood T cell repertoires in COVID-19. The protocol was immunoSEQ multiplex PCR, while the TCRdb copy is restricted to in-frame clones and leaves out a portion. The sample yields some 95,000 clones, 80% seen once. What was sequenced was peripheral blood. The receptors here all came from a man aged 45-65 years who had recovered from COVID-19.

This clone has a handful of counts. The rearrangement joins TRBV6-2 or TRBV6-3 to TRBJ1-5; no firm D call. Germline loops: CDR1 MNHEY, CDR2 SVGEGT. Trimming took off 0 bases at V and 6 bases at J, with 12 bases between the two ends. This CDR3 comprises 15 residues. The CDR3 bases are TGTGCCAGCAGTTACTCTCGGGAGCGGAGTCAGCCCCAGCATTTT. Encoded protein: CASSYSRERSQPQHF.

CDR3 region: CATSDHTKGGLEQFF. In DNA, the CDR3 is TGTGCCACCAGTGACCATACTAAGGGGGGGCTTGAGCAGTTCTTC. The chain uses TRBV24-1 and TRBJ2-1, with TRBD2 as a possible D gene (7 bases). CDR1 is KGHDR and CDR2 is SFDVKD in the germline V gene. Trimming shortened V by 4 bases and J by 9 bases, and 18 bases separated the two germline ends. This CDR3 spans 15 amino acids.

The rearrangement joins TRBV3-1 (or the pseudogene TRBV3-2) to TRBJ1-5; D is ambiguous. Germline V CDR1 and CDR2: LGHDT, YNNKEL (reference sequence). This CDR3 is built from 12 residues. With 1 base removed from V and 5 bases from J, the gap between germline ends came to 3 bases. CDR3 bases: TGTGCCAGCAGCCAAGGCGATCAGCCCCAGCATTTT. Its protein product is CASSQGDQPQHF.

The chain is built from TRBV27 and TRBJ1-4; no firm D call. This CDR3 spans 16 amino acids. Per germline, CDR1 MNHEY and CDR2 SMNVEV (reference sequence). Trimming cost V 6 bases and J 4 bases, with 18 bases left between them. The DNA of the CDR3 is TGTGCCAGCAGCGACAATACGAAGGCTGTTAATGAAAAACTGTTTTTT. Translating gives CASSDNTKAVNEKLFF.

The V gene is TRBV11-2, the J gene TRBJ2-1; 10 nucleotides match TRBD2. Trimming took 6 bases from V and 0 from J; bases not matched to a gene: 5. Germline V gene lookup returns CDR1 SGHAT and CDR2 FQNNGV. The CDR3 contains 16 residues. Here the CDR3 reads CASSGAGGPSYNEQFF. For the CDR3, the DNA is TGTGCCAGCAGTGGAGCGGGAGGGCCCTCCTACAATGAGCAGTTCTTC.

The V and J genes are TRBV5-1 and TRBJ2-7; TRBD1 aligns across 9 bases. The V segment lost 3 bases and the J segment 6 bases; nucleotides outside the gene matches: 7. Germline V lookup: CDR1 SGHRS, CDR2 YFSETQ. The CDR3 sequence is 14 residues long. The CDR3 DNA sequence: TGCGCCAGCAGCTATGGACAGGGGTTTTCCGAGCAGTACTTC. Translating gives CASSYGQGFSEQYF.

This clone has ten or more counts. The J gene is TRBJ1-2, the V gene TRBV5-8, with a possible D match to TRBD1 (5 bases). Germline lookup yields CDR1 SGHTS and CDR2 YDEGEE. The CDR3 contains 16 residues. With 0 bases removed from V and 2 bases from J, the gap between germline ends came to 14 bases. The CDR3 reads CASSLVSQGLNYGYTF. For the CDR3, the DNA is TGTGCCAGCAGCTTGGTTTCGCAGGGATTGAACTATGGCTACACCTTC.

V usage is TRBV24-1 and J usage is TRBJ2-3; D is possibly TRBD2 (6 bases). Germline loops: CDR1 KGHDR, CDR2 SFDVKD. CDR3 length equals 12 residues. V was trimmed by 10 bases and J by 2 bases, leaving 9 bases between them. CDR3 DNA sequence: TGTGCCACTCGGGAGAACACAGATACGCAGTATTTT. Amino acids: CATRENTDTQYF.

The gene calls are TRBV19 and TRBJ2-2, with 7 bases identical to TRBD2. Trimming removed 4 bases from V and 6 bases from J; junction bases left unmatched: 11. CDR3 length equals 16 residues. Germline V lookup: CDR1 LNHDA, CDR2 SQIVND (reference sequence). CDR3 sequence (DNA): TGTGCCAGTAGTAAGGAGGGAGGGCGTGGACCCGGGGAGCTGTTTTTT. Translating it yields CASSKEGGRGPGELFF.

This clone was seen a few times. The J gene is TRBJ1-1, the V gene TRBV28, with 7 bases lining up with TRBD1. Germline values: CDR1 MDHEN, CDR2 SYDVKM. CDR3 length: 15 amino acids. The V segment lost 5 bases and the J segment 1 base; nucleotides outside the gene matches: 7. This chain's CDR3 is CASSPGQVTNTEAFF. The CDR3 region has the DNA TGTGCCAGCAGTCCAGGACAGGTGACGAACACTGAAGCTTTCTTT.

This clone was observed a handful of times. The genes are TRBV5-4 and TRBJ2-1; TRBD2 might be the D (6 bases). CDR1 and CDR2 (germline): SGHNT, YYREEE (reference sequence). There are 15 residues in the CDR3. V was shortened by 0 bases and J by 7 bases, with 14 bases between the two germline ends. The CDR3 loop reads CASSLVGTRGNEQFF. DNA for the CDR3: TGTGCCAGCAGCTTGGTAGGGACGCGGGGTAATGAGCAGTTCTTC. The full variable domain, rest sourced from reference TRBV5-4 and TRBJ2-1, is ETGVTQSPTHLIKTRGQQVTLRCSSQSGHNTVSWYQQALGQGPQFIFQYYREEENGRGNFPPRFSGLQFPNYSSELNVNALELDDSALYLCASSLVGTRGNEQFFGPGTRLTVL.

The CDR3 bases are TGTGCCAGCAGTGAAGCTCCCCCTAGCGGGGGAGAGACCCAGTACTTC. Protein sequence: CASSEAPPSGGETQYF. V is TRBV6-1 and J is TRBJ2-5, with 10 bases fitting TRBD2. Losses at the gene ends were 0 bases for V and 4 bases for J; bases not matched to a gene: 5. Germline CDR1 MNHNS, CDR2 SASEGT. This CDR3 region has 16 residues.

The CDR3 reads CASSLGDVGNQPQHF. The CDR3 DNA is TGTGCCAGCAGCTTAGGGGATGTGGGCAATCAGCCCCAGCATTTT. V is TRBV5-8 and J is TRBJ1-5; D is perhaps TRBD1 (5 bases). The V gene lost 2 bases and the J gene lost 2 bases, with 11 bases spanning the gap. Looked up from germline, CDR1 is SGHTS and CDR2 is YDEGEE. There are 15 residues in the CDR3.

The rearrangement links TRBV27 to TRBJ2-1; possibly TRBD2 for D (6 bases). The CDR3 runs 13 residues. The ends were cut back, 6 bases at V and 3 bases at J, with 9 bases in the middle. Germline CDR1 reads MNHEY; CDR2 reads SMNVEV (reference sequence). CDR3 in amino acids: CASRTTSYNEQFF. The CDR3 region has the DNA TGTGCCAGCAGAACGACTAGCTACAATGAGCAGTTCTTC.

The J gene is TRBJ2-1, the V gene TRBV23-1; D is possibly TRBD2 (5 bases). TRBV23-1 is an ORF for which the function is uncertain. The CDR3 extends over 16 amino acids. Trimming stripped 4 bases from V and 4 bases from J, with 17 bases between. The CDR3 protein is CASSPRRRRIYNEQFF. The DNA of the CDR3 is TGCGCCAGCAGTCCTAGAAGACGGAGGATATACAATGAGCAGTTCTTC.

This clone was recorded at least ten times. This chain links TRBV27 with TRBJ1-5; D might be TRBD1 (6 bases). Germline V gives CDR1 MNHEY, CDR2 SMNVEV (reference sequence). This CDR3 region has 16 residues. Trimming took 2 bases from V and 4 from J, leaving 15 bases between them. The CDR3 reads CASSLRSPQGNQPQHF. CDR3 nucleotide sequence: TGTGCCAGCAGTTTACGATCCCCCCAGGGGAATCAGCCCCAGCATTTT.

This chain links TRBV20-1 with TRBJ2-7; a weak D match, TRBD1 (5 bases). In germline, CDR1 is DFQATT, CDR2 SNEGSKA (reference sequence). CDR3 length equals 11 residues. V lost 4 bases, J lost 6 bases, and 10 bases lay in between. CDR3 loop: CSAIFRAEQYF. CDR3 bases: TGCAGTGCTATTTTCAGGGCCGAGCAGTACTTC.

CDR3 protein: CASSEGTSGDFTDTQYF. For the CDR3, the DNA is TGCGCCAGCAGCGAAGGGACTAGCGGGGACTTCACAGATACGCAGTATTTT. The genes are TRBV5-1 and TRBJ2-3; TRBD2 aligns across 13 bases. The CDR3 consists of 17 residues. Trimming at V came to 4 bases and at J to 2 bases, leaving 7 bases not matched to a gene. Looked up from germline, CDR1 is SGHRS and CDR2 is YFSETQ. The whole variable domain, filled in from reference TRBV5-1 and TRBJ2-3, reads KAGVTQTPRYLIKTRGQQVTLSCSPISGHRSVSWYQQTPGQGLQFLFEYFSETQRNKGNFPGRFSGRQFSNSRSEMNVSTLELGDSALYLCASSEGTSGDFTDTQYFGPGTRLTVL.

Many counts were recorded for this clone. J is TRBJ2-1 and V is TRBV6-2 or TRBV6-3; 9 nucleotides align to TRBD2. The V gene end was trimmed by 4 bases and the J gene end by 13 bases; junction bases not matched to a gene: 2. The CDR3 extends over 11 amino acids. CDR1 is MNHEY, CDR2 SVGEGT, per germline. For the CDR3, the DNA is TGTGCCAGCAGTTCCGGGACTAGCCAGTTCTTC. Protein sequence: CASSSGTSQFF.

This chain links TRBV12-5 with TRBJ2-1; D perhaps matches TRBD2 (5 bases). Deletions cut 5 bases from V and 0 bases from J, with 11 bases between. The CDR3 is 15 amino acids. Germline V gives CDR1 LGHNT, CDR2 FRNRAP. The CDR3 spells CASGEKAGSYNEQFF. The CDR3 DNA sequence: TGTGCTAGTGGTGAGAAGGCGGGCTCCTACAATGAGCAGTTCTTC. Complete variable domain (other parts from reference TRBV12-5 and TRBJ2-1): DARVTQTPRHKVTEMGQEVTMRCQPILGHNTVFWYRQTMMQGLELLAYFRNRAPLDDSGMPKDRFSAEMPDATLATLKIQPSEPRDSAVYFCASGEKAGSYNEQFFGPGTRLTVL.

The rearrangement joins TRBV20-1 to TRBJ2-3; D not certain. Germline loops: CDR1 DFQATT, CDR2 SNEGSKA (reference sequence). Trimming removed 3 bases from V and 6 bases from J, with 7 bases in between. This CDR3 region has 11 residues. The chain's CDR3 is CSASLTDTQYF. The CDR3 nucleotides are TGCAGTGCTAGCCTAACGGATACGCAGTATTTT.

The rearrangement links TRBV18 to TRBJ2-3; D is possibly TRBD2 (5 bases). The CDR3 runs 16 residues. The ends were cut back, 3 bases at V and 0 bases at J, with 13 bases in the middle. Per the germline V gene, CDR1 is KGHSH and CDR2 is LQKENI. The DNA of the CDR3 is TGTGCCAGCTCACCTCTACTAGGTACTAGCACAGATACGCAGTATTTT. As protein: CASSPLLGTSTDTQYF.

The chain links TRBV4-1 to TRBJ2-1; weak D call: TRBD2 (6 bases). V shed 2 bases and J shed 5 bases, with 22 bases lying between them. The germline CDR1 and CDR2 sequences are MGHRA and YSYEKL. This CDR3 has 18 residues. Here the CDR3 reads CASSQIDLGLALHNEQFF. In DNA form, the CDR3 reads TGCGCCAGCAGCCAAATCGATCTTGGGCTAGCGCTCCACAATGAGCAGTTCTTC.

This clone appeared once. CDR3 sequence: CASSLGAGDTQYF. The CDR3 coding sequence is TGTGCCAGCAGCTTGGGGGCTGGGGATACGCAGTATTTT. The chain is built from TRBV5-8 and TRBJ2-3, with no clear D. The germline V and J ends were trimmed by 0 bases and 6 bases, with 8 bases remaining between them. The V gene's germline CDR1 is SGHTS and CDR2 YDEGEE. The CDR3 has 13 residues.

This sequence joins TRBV7-8 and TRBJ1-5; 7 bases agree with TRBD1. The germline V gene encodes CDR1 SGHVS and CDR2 FQNEAQ. The V gene end was trimmed by 5 bases and the J gene end by 4 bases; junction bases not matched to a gene: 8. The CDR3 extends over 15 amino acids. CDR3 sequence: CASSPTGRLNQPQHF. CDR3 nucleotide sequence: TGTGCCAGCAGCCCGACAGGGAGATTGAATCAGCCCCAGCATTTT.

V usage is TRBV28 and J usage is TRBJ2-1; D is perhaps TRBD2 (5 bases). The CDR3 loop spans 14 amino acids. Germline CDR1 reads MDHEN; CDR2 reads SYDVKM. V was clipped by 7 bases and J by 5 bases, with 15 bases between them. The CDR3 bases are TGTGCCAGCAAACGGGGTCCGGTTCACAATGAGCAGTTCTTC. It translates to CASKRGPVHNEQFF.

The sample holds one count of this clone. The gene calls are TRBV11-2 and TRBJ2-7, with no clear D. The CDR3 runs 15 residues. The germline CDR1 and CDR2 sequences are SGHAT and FQNNGV. V was pared by 5 bases and J by 3 bases, with 17 bases between. Here the CDR3 DNA reads TGTGCCAGCAGCATCAGGCAGGTGGGCAACTACGAGCAGTACTTC. Amino acids: CASSIRQVGNYEQYF.

The J gene is TRBJ1-1, the V gene TRBV28; D is unclear. The CDR3 has 10 amino acids. Trimming took off 8 bases at V and 11 bases at J, with 12 bases between the two ends. Per germline, CDR1 MDHEN and CDR2 SYDVKM. The CDR3 DNA reads as TGTGCCAGCTTAAGAGGTATGGCTTTCTTT. It encodes CASLRGMAFF. The full variable domain, in which reference TRBV28 and TRBJ1-1 provide the parts outside the CDR3, is DVKVTQSSRYLVKRTGEKVFLECVQDMDHENMFWYRQDPGLGLRLIYFSYDVKMKEKGDIPEGYSVSREKKERFSLILESASTNQTSMYLCASLRGMAFFGQGTRLTVV.

V gene TRBV6-5 combines with J gene TRBJ2-2, with TRBD1 matching over 7 bases. This CDR3 has 13 residues. V lost 10 bases to trimming and J lost 5 bases; unmatched junction nucleotides: 7. Germline values: CDR1 MNHEY, CDR2 SVGAGI. The DNA of the CDR3 is TGTGCCACTCAACTGGGACAGACCGGGGAGCTGTTTTTT. Protein sequence: CATQLGQTGELFF.